The next 31 T cell receptor beta chains were all read from a single sample in a study of shared clonotypes between healthy human individuals. Clones were sequenced by immunoSEQ multiplex PCR, and TCRdb holds only the in-frame ones, with some missing. The sample lists 2.3 million or so clones; more than 85% were seen once. The sample was naive CD4+ T cells from PBMCs. The subset was: CD45RA+ positively selected. These receptor sequences come from a man aged 18 to 30 in good health. Some clones in this sample may be carry-over from other donors' samples.

V usage is TRBV18 and J usage is TRBJ2-7; D might be TRBD1 (5 bases). V gave up 3 bases and J gave up 7 bases, with 13 bases separating them. Looked up from germline, CDR1 is KGHSH and CDR2 is LQKENI. The CDR3 is 13 amino acids. CDR3 in DNA: TGTGCCAGCTCACCCCCAGGGCAACAGGAGCAGTACTTC. Encoded protein: CASSPPGQQEQYF.

In regard to this clone: The same CDR3 also results from other DNA sequences found in this sample. The chain employs TRBV5-1 and TRBJ2-7; unclear D gene. The germline V gene encodes CDR1 SGHRS and CDR2 YFSETQ. V was cut by 0 bases and J by 0 bases, with 4 bases left in between. CDR3 size: 13 residues. The CDR3: CASSLASSYEQYF. The CDR3 region has the DNA TGCGCCAGCAGCTTGGCAAGCTCCTACGAGCAGTACTTC.

This clone was detected only a few times. J is TRBJ2-2 and V is TRBV5-1, with 10 bases lining up with TRBD2. Unmatched junction bases numbered 2, after V lost 3 bases and J lost 0 bases. There are 16 residues in the CDR3. Germline V gene lookup returns CDR1 SGHRS and CDR2 YFSETQ. CDR3 sequence: CASSWLAGANTGELFF. The CDR3 DNA reads as TGCGCCAGCAGCTGGCTAGCGGGAGCGAACACCGGGGAGCTGTTTTTT.

The V gene is TRBV5-4, the J gene TRBJ1-2; D gene ambiguous. The CDR3 covers 14 residues. V was pared by 4 bases and J by 2 bases, with 12 bases between. In germline, CDR1 is SGHNT, CDR2 YYREEE (reference sequence). The CDR3 sequence: CASSALMANYGYTF. The CDR3 region has the DNA TGTGCCAGCAGCGCCCTAATGGCAAACTATGGCTACACCTTC.

This sequence joins TRBV28 and TRBJ1-3; D not certain. Trimming stripped 8 bases from V and 2 bases from J, with 13 bases between. The CDR3 has 14 amino acids. CDR1 and CDR2 from the germline V gene are MDHEN and SYDVKM. Here the CDR3 reads CASGRPLAGNTIYF. CDR3 in DNA: TGTGCCAGCGGCCGACCGCTGGCTGGAAACACCATATATTTT.

The chain joins TRBV5-6 to TRBJ2-7; perhaps TRBD2 as D (7 bases). Trimming cost V 2 bases and J 5 bases, with 17 bases left between them. Germline V gives CDR1 SGHDT, CDR2 YYEEEE. This CDR3 has 15 amino acids. CDR3 nucleotide sequence: TGTGCCAGCAGCTTCCTGGGGGCCGGGGGGAACGAGCAGTACTTC. It codes for CASSFLGAGGNEQYF.

The V gene is TRBV7-9, the J gene TRBJ2-1; TRBD1 agrees at 7 bases. Trimming took 1 base from V and 5 from J; bases not matched to a gene: 5. Germline CDR1 SEHNR, CDR2 FQNEAQ (reference sequence). This CDR3 contains 15 residues. This chain's CDR3 is CASSLGDSSNNEQFF. The CDR3 nucleotides read TGTGCCAGCAGCTTAGGGGACAGTAGTAACAATGAGCAGTTCTTC.

The J gene is TRBJ2-7, the V gene TRBV11-2, with 9 bases lining up with TRBD2. There are 15 residues in the CDR3. Germline values: CDR1 SGHAT, CDR2 FQNNGV. The V segment lost 3 bases and the J segment 6 bases; nucleotides outside the gene matches: 9. This chain's CDR3 is CASSLLAGTLSEQYF. The DNA for the CDR3 is TGTGCCAGCAGCTTGCTAGCGGGGACCCTTAGCGAGCAGTACTTC. Full variable domain (missing parts from reference TRBV11-2 and TRBJ2-7): EAGVAQSPRYKIIEKRQSVAFWCNPISGHATLYWYQQILGQGPKLLIQFQNNGVVDDSQLPKDRFSAERLKGVDSTLKIQPAKLEDSAVYLCASSLLAGTLSEQYFGPGTRLTVT.

The chain has TRBV6-6 and TRBJ2-6; no reliable D call. The CDR3 consists of 15 residues. V lost 5 bases to trimming and J lost 0 bases, with 8 bases between them. CDR1 is MNHNY, CDR2 SVGAGI, per germline (reference sequence). The CDR3 nucleotides are TGTGCCAGCAGTCAGCGCAGCTCTGGGGCCAACGTCCTGACTTTC. Protein product: CASSQRSSGANVLTF.

CDR3 residues: CASSAISATSSEQYF. The CDR3, as DNA: TGCGCCAGCAGCGCCATCTCCGCAACCTCGTCCGAGCAGTACTTC. The chain combines TRBV5-1 with TRBJ2-7; no firm D call. The germline CDR1 and CDR2 sequences are SGHRS and YFSETQ. This CDR3 is 15 amino acids long. V was shortened by 4 bases and J by 6 bases, with 20 bases between the two germline ends.

The chain couples TRBV18 to TRBJ2-5, with D unresolved. Germline assignment: CDR1 KGHSH and CDR2 LQKENI. This CDR3 is built from 14 residues. V was cut by 3 bases and J by 3 bases, with 11 bases left in between. CDR3 loop: CASSPGYAEETQYF. CDR3 in DNA: TGTGCCAGCTCACCGGGGTACGCGGAAGAGACCCAGTACTTC. The variable domain in full, completed from reference TRBV18 and TRBJ2-5, reads NAGVMQNPRHLVRRRGQEARLRCSPMKGHSHVYWYRQLPEEGLKFMVYLQKENIIDESGMPKERFSAEFPKEGPSILRIQQVVRGDSAAYFCASSPGYAEETQYFGPGTRLLVL.

The chain is built from TRBV7-2 and TRBJ2-5, with D perhaps being TRBD1 or TRBD2 (5 bases each). Germline V gene lookup returns CDR1 SGHTA and CDR2 FQGNSA. CDR3 length equals 16 residues. The V and J ends lost 5 bases and 5 bases respectively, with 21 bases between them. CDR3 DNA: TGTGCCAGCAGCCGCTCGGGACCTTCGACGGTCGAGACCCAGTACTTC. Its translation is CASSRSGPSTVETQYF. The full variable domain, completed using reference TRBV7-2 and TRBJ2-5, is GAGVSQSPSNKVTEKGKDVELRCDPISGHTALYWYRQSLGQGLEFLIYFQGNSAPDKSGLPSDRFSAERTGGSVSTLTIQRTQQEDSAVYLCASSRSGPSTVETQYFGPGTRLLVL.

The V call is TRBV2, the J call TRBJ1-3; no clear D. This CDR3 is built from 17 residues. Germline V gene sequence: CDR1 SNHLY, CDR2 FYNNEI. V was trimmed by 2 bases and J by 1 base, leaving 15 bases between them. As DNA, the CDR3 is TGTGCCAGCAGTGAAACCGGGAGGCGGTGGTCTGGAAACACCATATATTTT. Protein sequence: CASSETGRRWSGNTIYF.

This rearrangement joins TRBV7-6 to TRBJ2-5, with D uncertain. Trimming left V 5 bases short and J 5 bases short, with 9 bases between. This CDR3 contains 12 residues. Germline CDR1 reads SGHVS; CDR2 reads FNYEAQ. This chain's CDR3 is CASSDSRETQYF. The CDR3 DNA follows: TGTGCCAGCAGCGACTCGAGGGAGACCCAGTACTTC.

This chain joins TRBV2 and TRBJ2-7; 8 nucleotides align to TRBD1. Trimming took 6 bases from V and 1 from J; bases not matched to a gene: 11. This CDR3 region has 16 residues. In germline, CDR1 is SNHLY, CDR2 FYNNEI. The CDR3 loop reads CASRGQGNWGSYEQYF. The CDR3 nucleotides are TGTGCCAGCAGAGGACAGGGTAATTGGGGTTCCTACGAGCAGTACTTC.

The chain carries TRBV5-4 and TRBJ2-5, with a tentative D call TRBD1 (6 bases). Trimming removed 0 bases from V and 3 bases from J, with 15 bases in between. The CDR3 has 16 residues. Germline lookup yields CDR1 SGHNT and CDR2 YYREEE (reference sequence). DNA for the CDR3: TGTGCCAGCAGCTTGGGGGGTGGTAACAGGGAAGAGACCCAGTACTTC. Translating it yields CASSLGGGNREETQYF.

About this clone: Distinct nucleotide sequences in the sample also encode this CDR3. The chain carries TRBV2 and TRBJ1-2; D possibly corresponds to TRBD1 (5 bases). The CDR3 covers 13 residues. The V end lost 1 base, the J end lost 4 bases, and 7 bases lay between the germline ends. Germline CDR1 and CDR2: SNHLY and FYNNEI. Here the CDR3 reads CASSEGGTYGYTF. The CDR3 coding sequence is TGTGCCAGCAGTGAAGGGGGGACCTATGGCTACACCTTC.

The chain combines TRBV15 with TRBJ1-5; D gene ambiguous. This CDR3 comprises 16 residues. Trimming removed 0 bases from V and 3 bases from J, with 12 bases in between. CDR1 LNHNV and CDR2 YYDKDF come from the germline V gene (reference sequence). The CDR3, as DNA: TGTGCCACCAGCAGAGATGTGGCCCGCCTCAATCAGCCCCAGCATTTT. This gives the protein CATSRDVARLNQPQHF.

This chain links TRBV4-3 with TRBJ1-2, with D possibly TRBD1 on 6 matching bases. CDR1 LGHNA and CDR2 YSLEER come from the germline V gene. The CDR3 covers 14 residues. Trimming left V 1 base short and J 7 bases short, with 13 bases between. The CDR3 here is CASSQGTVGFGYTF. CDR3 in DNA: TGCGCCAGCAGCCAAGGGACAGTCGGCTTTGGCTACACCTTC.

The J gene is TRBJ2-7, the V gene TRBV7-9; D is undetermined. The germline V gene encodes CDR1 SEHNR and CDR2 FQNEAQ (reference sequence). CDR3 length: 15 residues. Trimming left V 2 bases short and J 0 bases short, with 11 bases between. The CDR3 sequence is CASSLTPPPSYEQYF. In DNA, the CDR3 is TGTGCCAGCAGCTTAACACCGCCTCCCTCCTACGAGCAGTACTTC. The full variable domain, its missing parts supplied by reference TRBV7-9 and TRBJ2-7, is DTGVSQNPRHKITKRGQNVTFRCDPISEHNRLYWYRQTLGQGPEFLTYFQNEAQLEKSRLLSDRFSAERPKGSFSTLEIQRTEQGDSAMYLCASSLTPPPSYEQYFGPGTRLTVT.

The V and J genes are TRBV19 and TRBJ2-5; D gene uncertain. CDR1 and CDR2 from the germline V gene are LNHDA and SQIVND (reference sequence). The CDR3 sequence is 13 residues long. Trimming stripped 3 bases from V and 3 bases from J, with 8 bases between. In DNA form, the CDR3 reads TGTGCCAGTAGTATCATTTCAGAAGAGACCCAGTACTTC. It specifies CASSIISEETQYF.

This clone was recorded once. The V call is TRBV29-1, the J call TRBJ1-1; D remains ambiguous. Trimming stripped 6 bases from V and 0 bases from J, with 14 bases between. Germline V gene lookup returns CDR1 SQVTM and CDR2 ANQGSEA. CDR3 length: 14 amino acids. DNA of the CDR3: TGCAGCGTCCGGTTTACGCTTTTGAACACTGAAGCTTTCTTT. The encoded protein is CSVRFTLLNTEAFF.

The CDR3 sequence: CASSLGHGTAPSLETQYF. The CDR3 DNA follows: TGTGCCAGCAGCTTAGGTCACGGGACGGCCCCTAGTCTGGAGACCCAGTACTTC. The V and J genes are TRBV7-2 and TRBJ2-5, with D perhaps assigned TRBD1 or TRBD2 (5 bases each). V was shortened by 1 base and J by 5 bases, with 23 bases between the two germline ends. Per germline, CDR1 SGHTA and CDR2 FQGNSA. The length of the CDR3 is 18 residues.

The rearrangement links TRBV15 to TRBJ1-3; tentative D call: TRBD1 (5 bases). V was pared by 0 bases and J by 9 bases, with 12 bases between. This CDR3 region has 14 residues. Germline-derived CDR1 and CDR2 are LNHNV and YYDKDF (reference sequence). CDR3 in amino acids: CATSRDWRDATIYF. Written as DNA, the CDR3 is TGTGCCACCAGCAGAGATTGGAGGGACGCCACCATATATTTT.

About this clone: The junction and the germline gene differ at one end; a read error may be behind it. The chain joins TRBV11-2 to TRBJ1-5; no clear D. CDR1 and CDR2 (germline): SGHAT, FQNNGV. The CDR3 covers 13 residues. Here the CDR3 reads CANSLTENQPQHF. The CDR3 DNA reads TGTGCCAACAGCTTAACAGAAAATCAGCCCCAGCATTTT.

This rearrangement joins TRBV6-5 to TRBJ1-2; 7 nucleotides match TRBD1. CDR1 MNHEY and CDR2 SVGAGI come from the germline V gene. V shed 6 bases and J 3 bases; nucleotides not matched to a gene: 4. The CDR3 totals 13 residues. Here the CDR3 DNA reads TGTGCCAGCAGACGCGGGACAGACTATGGCTACACCTTC. Encoded protein: CASRRGTDYGYTF.

The gene calls are TRBV6-1 and TRBJ1-2; D not resolved. V was shortened by 0 bases and J by 2 bases, with 13 bases between the two germline ends. Germline values: CDR1 MNHNS, CDR2 SASEGT. The CDR3 sequence is 16 residues long. The CDR3 protein is CASSEALGIVNYGYTF. The CDR3 DNA follows: TGTGCCAGCAGTGAAGCTCTCGGGATAGTAAACTATGGCTACACCTTC.

This clone was found a few times. The rearrangement joins TRBV2 to TRBJ1-2; 8 bases align to TRBD1. Germline CDR1 is SNHLY and CDR2 is FYNNEI. The CDR3 totals 16 residues. Trimming at V came to 9 bases and at J to 8 bases, leaving 20 bases not matched to a gene. The CDR3 sequence is CASVPPTGAGGEGYTF. DNA of the CDR3: TGTGCCAGTGTCCCCCCTACAGGGGCAGGGGGCGAGGGCTACACCTTC.

The chain uses TRBV28 and TRBJ1-4; a weak D match, TRBD1 (5 bases). The V end lost 6 bases, the J end lost 4 bases, and 15 bases lay between the germline ends. CDR1 and CDR2 (germline): MDHEN, SYDVKM. The CDR3 is 15 residues long. In nucleotides, the CDR3 is TGTGCCAGCAGCAGGTCGGCAGGGATTAATGAAAAACTGTTTTTT. This gives the protein CASSRSAGINEKLFF.

The rearrangement joins TRBV19 to TRBJ2-1, with D tentatively TRBD1 or TRBD2 (5 bases each). This CDR3 contains 14 residues. The V and J ends lost 5 bases and 2 bases respectively, with 10 bases between them. Germline CDR1 and CDR2: LNHDA and SQIVND (reference sequence). The CDR3 DNA follows: TGTGCCAGTAGTTTCGGGGCGACCTACAATGAGCAGTTCTTC. Its protein is CASSFGATYNEQFF.

V and J are TRBV19 and TRBJ1-5; 9 bases are shared with TRBD1. The CDR3 length is 17 residues. CDR1 is LNHDA and CDR2 is SQIVND in the germline V gene (reference sequence). The V segment lost 5 bases and the J segment 1 base; nucleotides outside the gene matches: 9. CDR3 sequence: CASSSMGTGRSNQPQHF. In DNA form, the CDR3 reads TGTGCCAGTAGTTCGATGGGGACAGGGAGAAGCAATCAGCCCCAGCATTTT.